The entry below gives a single T cell receptor beta chain sequence along with its context. The CDR3 loop spans 17 amino acids. CDR1 and CDR2 (germline): LGHDT, YNNKEL (reference sequence). V lost 4 bases to trimming and J lost 1 base, with 17 bases between them. The source of the sample is a study of blood T cell repertoires in COVID-19. About the study: Both acute and convalescent COVID-19 samples were obtained from the United States, Italy and Spain. PBMCs, B-cell-depleted T cells, or T cells were the source of the cDNA or gDNA that made up the material.

The authors' processing: Amplification of reference gene primers provided the estimated nucleated cell counts. Profiling relied on immunoSEQ multiplex PCR, and the TCRdb table lists in-frame clones only, not all of them. Clone size and the V and J calls come from that table; the DNA yielded D and trimming. The sample lists tens of thousands of clones; approximately 89% were seen once. This sequence was found in a man in his 70s with active or convalescent COVID-19. Sequencing was done on a sample of peripheral blood. This chain links TRBV3-1 (or the pseudogene TRBV3-2) with TRBJ2-1; D uncertain. CDR3 DNA sequence: TGTGCCAGCAGCCCTCCCATTCGAGAACGTTCCTACAATGAGCAGTTCTTC. The encoded protein is CASSPPIRERSYNEQFF.